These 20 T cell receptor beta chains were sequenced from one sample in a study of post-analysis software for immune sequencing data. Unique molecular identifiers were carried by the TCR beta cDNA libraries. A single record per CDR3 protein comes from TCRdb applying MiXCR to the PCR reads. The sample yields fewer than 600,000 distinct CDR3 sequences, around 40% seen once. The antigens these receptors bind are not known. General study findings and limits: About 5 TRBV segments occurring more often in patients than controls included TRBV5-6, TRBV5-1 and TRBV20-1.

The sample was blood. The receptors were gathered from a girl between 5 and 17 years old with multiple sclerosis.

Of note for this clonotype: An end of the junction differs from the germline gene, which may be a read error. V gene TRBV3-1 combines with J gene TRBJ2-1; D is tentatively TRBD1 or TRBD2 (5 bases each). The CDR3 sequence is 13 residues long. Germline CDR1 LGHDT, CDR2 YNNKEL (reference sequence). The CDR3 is CASSQAMVGERFF. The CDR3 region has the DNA TGTGCCAGCAGCCAAGCCATGGTGGGGGAGCGGTTCTTC.

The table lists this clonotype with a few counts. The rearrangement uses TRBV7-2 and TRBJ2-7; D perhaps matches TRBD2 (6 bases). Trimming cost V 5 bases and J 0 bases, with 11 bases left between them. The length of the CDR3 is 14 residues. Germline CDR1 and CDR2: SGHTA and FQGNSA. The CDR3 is CASSPGGTSYEQYF. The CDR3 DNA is TGTGCCAGCAGCCCAGGCGGGACCTCCTACGAGCAGTACTTC.

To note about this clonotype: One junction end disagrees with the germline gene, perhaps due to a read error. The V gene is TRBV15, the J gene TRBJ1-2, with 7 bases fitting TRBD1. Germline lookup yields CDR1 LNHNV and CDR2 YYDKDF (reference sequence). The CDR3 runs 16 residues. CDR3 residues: CATSRTSGTANYGFTF. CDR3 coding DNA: TGTGCCACCAGCAGGACGTCCGGGACAGCCAACTATGGCTTCACCTTC. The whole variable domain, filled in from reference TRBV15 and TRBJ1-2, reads DAMVIQNPRYQVTQFGKPVTLSCSQTLNHNVMYWYQQKSSQAPKLLFHYYDKDFNNEADTPDNFQSRRPNTSFCFLDIRSPGLGDTAMYLCATSRTSGTANYGFTFGSGTRLTVV.

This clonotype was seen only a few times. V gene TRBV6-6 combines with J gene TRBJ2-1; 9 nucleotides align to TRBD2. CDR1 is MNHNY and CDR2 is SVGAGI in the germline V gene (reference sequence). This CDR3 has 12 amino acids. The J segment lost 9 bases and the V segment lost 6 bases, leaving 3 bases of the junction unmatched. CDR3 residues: CASSLTSGEQFF. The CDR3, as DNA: TGTGCCAGCAGCCTGACTAGCGGTGAGCAGTTCTTC.

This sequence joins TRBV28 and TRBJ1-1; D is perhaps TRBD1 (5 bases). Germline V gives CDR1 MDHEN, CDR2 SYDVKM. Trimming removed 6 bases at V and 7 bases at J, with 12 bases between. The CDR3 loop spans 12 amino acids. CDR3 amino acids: CASSIRVLEAFF. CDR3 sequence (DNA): TGTGCCAGCAGCATCAGGGTTCTTGAAGCTTTCTTT.

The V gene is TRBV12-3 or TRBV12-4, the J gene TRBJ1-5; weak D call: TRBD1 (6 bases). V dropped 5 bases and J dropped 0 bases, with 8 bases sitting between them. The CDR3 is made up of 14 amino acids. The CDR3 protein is CASSQTGSNQPQHF. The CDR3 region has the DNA TGTGCCAGCAGTCAGACAGGTAGCAATCAGCCCCAGCATTTT.

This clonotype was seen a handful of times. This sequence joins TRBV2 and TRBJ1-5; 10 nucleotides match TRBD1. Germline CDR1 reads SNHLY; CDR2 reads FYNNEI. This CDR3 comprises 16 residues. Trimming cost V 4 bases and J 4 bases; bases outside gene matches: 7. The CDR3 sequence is CASSGTLDRGNQPQHF. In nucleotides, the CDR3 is TGTGCCAGCAGTGGGACCTTGGACAGGGGGAATCAGCCCCAGCATTTT. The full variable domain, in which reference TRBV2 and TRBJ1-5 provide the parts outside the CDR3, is EPEVTQTPSHQVTQMGQEVILRCVPISNHLYFYWYRQILGQKVEFLVSFYNNEISEKSEIFDDQFSVERPDGSNFTLKIRSTKLEDSAMYFCASSGTLDRGNQPQHFGDGTRLSIL.

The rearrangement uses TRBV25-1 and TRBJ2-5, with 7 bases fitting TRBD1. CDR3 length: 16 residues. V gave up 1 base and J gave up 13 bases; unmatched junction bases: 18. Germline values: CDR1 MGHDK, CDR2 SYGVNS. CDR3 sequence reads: CASSEFKGALGVELYF. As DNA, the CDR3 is TGTGCCAGCAGTGAATTTAAGGGGGCGCTAGGGGTGGAGCTGTACTTC. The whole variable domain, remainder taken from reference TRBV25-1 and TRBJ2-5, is EADIYQTPRYLVIGTGKKITLECSQTMGHDKMYWYQQDPGMELHLIHYSYGVNSTEKGDLSSESTVSRIRTEHFPLTLESARPSHTSQYLCASSEFKGALGVELYFGPGTRLLVL.

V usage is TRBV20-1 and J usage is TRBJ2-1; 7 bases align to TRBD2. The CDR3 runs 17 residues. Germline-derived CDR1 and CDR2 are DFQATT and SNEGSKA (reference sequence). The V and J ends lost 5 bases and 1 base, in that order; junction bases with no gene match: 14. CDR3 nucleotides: TGCAGTGCTGAACCTCCGCTAGCGGCGATTTCCTACAATGAGCAGTTCTTC. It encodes CSAEPPLAAISYNEQFF.

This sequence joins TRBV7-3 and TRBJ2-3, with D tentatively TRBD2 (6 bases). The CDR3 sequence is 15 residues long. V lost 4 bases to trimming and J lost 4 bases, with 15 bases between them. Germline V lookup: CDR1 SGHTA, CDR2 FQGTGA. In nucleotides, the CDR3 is TGTGCCAGCAGCTACTACCACTCTAGCGCAGATACGCAGTATTTT. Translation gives CASSYYHSSADTQYF.

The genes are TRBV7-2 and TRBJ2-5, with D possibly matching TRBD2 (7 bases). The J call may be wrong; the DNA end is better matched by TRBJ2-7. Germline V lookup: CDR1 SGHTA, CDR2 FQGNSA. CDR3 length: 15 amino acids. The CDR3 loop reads CASSSVRAGHCEQYF. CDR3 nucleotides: TGTGCCAGCAGCTCCGTTAGAGCGGGACACTGCGAGCAGTACTTC.

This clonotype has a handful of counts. CDR3: CASSLFSSMNTEAFF. The CDR3 DNA sequence: TGCGCCAGCAGCTTGTTCTCTTCCATGAACACTGAAGCTTTCTTT. The chain combines TRBV5-1 with TRBJ1-1; no clear D. Germline lookup yields CDR1 SGHRS and CDR2 YFSETQ. Trimming left V 1 base short and J 0 bases short, with 10 bases between. The CDR3 length is 15 residues.

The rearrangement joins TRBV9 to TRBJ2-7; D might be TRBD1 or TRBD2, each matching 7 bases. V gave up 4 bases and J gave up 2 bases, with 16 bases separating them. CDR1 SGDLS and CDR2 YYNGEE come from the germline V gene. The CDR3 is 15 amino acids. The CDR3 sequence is CASSYGGGQPYEQYF. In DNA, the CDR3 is TGTGCCAGCAGCTATGGGGGGGGACAGCCCTACGAGCAGTACTTC. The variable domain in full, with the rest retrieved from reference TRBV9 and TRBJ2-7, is DSGVTQTPKHLITATGQRVTLRCSPRSGDLSVYWYQQSLDQGLQFLIQYYNGEERAKGNILERFSAQQFPDLHSELNLSSLELGDSALYFCASSYGGGQPYEQYFGPGTRLTVT.

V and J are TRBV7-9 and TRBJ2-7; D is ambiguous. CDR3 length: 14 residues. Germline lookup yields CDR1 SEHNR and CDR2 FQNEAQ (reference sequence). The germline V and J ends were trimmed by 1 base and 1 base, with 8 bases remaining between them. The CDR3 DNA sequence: TGTGCCAGCAGCTTAGACACGAATTCCTACGAGCAGTACTTC. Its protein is CASSLDTNSYEQYF.

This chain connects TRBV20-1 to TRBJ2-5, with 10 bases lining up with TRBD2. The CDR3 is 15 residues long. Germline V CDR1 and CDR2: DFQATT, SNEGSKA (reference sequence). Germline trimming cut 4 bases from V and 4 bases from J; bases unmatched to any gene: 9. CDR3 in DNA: TGCAGTGCTACCCCGCCTAGCGGGAGTTCAGAGACCCAGTACTTC. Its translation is CSATPPSGSSETQYF.

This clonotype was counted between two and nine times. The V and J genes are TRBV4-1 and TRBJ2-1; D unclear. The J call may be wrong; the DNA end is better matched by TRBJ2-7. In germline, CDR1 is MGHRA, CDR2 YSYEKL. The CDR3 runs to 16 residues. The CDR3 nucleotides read TGCGCCAGCAGGCTTTCAGTAGAAAGCTCCTACAATGAGCAGTACTTC. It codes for CASRLSVESSYNEQYF.

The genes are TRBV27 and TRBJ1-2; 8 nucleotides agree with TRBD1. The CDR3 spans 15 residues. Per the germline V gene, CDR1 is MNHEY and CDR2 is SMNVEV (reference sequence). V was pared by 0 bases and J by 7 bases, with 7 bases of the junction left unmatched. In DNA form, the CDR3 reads TGTGCCAGCAGTTTATCCGGTGGCAGGGGGCCTGGCTACACCTTC. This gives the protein CASSLSGGRGPGYTF.

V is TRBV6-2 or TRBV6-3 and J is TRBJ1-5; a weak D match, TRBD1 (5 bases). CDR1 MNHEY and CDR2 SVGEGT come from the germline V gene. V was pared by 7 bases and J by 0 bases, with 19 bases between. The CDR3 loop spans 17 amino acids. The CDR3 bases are TGTGCCAGCACTTCCACCACGGGGCTCTATAGCAATCAGCCCCAGCATTTT. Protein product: CASTSTTGLYSNQPQHF.

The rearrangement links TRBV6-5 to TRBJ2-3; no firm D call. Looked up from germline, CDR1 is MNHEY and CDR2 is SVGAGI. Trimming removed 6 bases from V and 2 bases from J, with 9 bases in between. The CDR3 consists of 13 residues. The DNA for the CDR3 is TGTGCCAGCAGCCCCGATTACACAGATACGCAGTATTTT. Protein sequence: CASSPDYTDTQYF.

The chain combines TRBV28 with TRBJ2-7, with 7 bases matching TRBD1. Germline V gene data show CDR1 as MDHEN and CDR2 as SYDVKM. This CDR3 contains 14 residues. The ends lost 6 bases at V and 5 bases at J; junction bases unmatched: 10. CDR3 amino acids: CASSYPGQGDEQYF. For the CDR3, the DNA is TGTGCCAGCAGCTACCCGGGTCAGGGGGACGAGCAGTACTTC.